Given below is one TCR beta chain in context. V dropped 3 bases and J dropped 4 bases, with 7 bases sitting between them. The CDR3 length is 13 residues. Germline CDR1 is MRHNA and CDR2 is SNTAGT. The sample originates from a study of T cell changes during pregnancy in multiple sclerosis. Data came from immunoSEQ multiplex PCR; TCRdb stores just in-frame clones and leaves some out. The sample holds tens of thousands of clones; 92% are singletons and the top ten take approximately 1.6%. This chain links TRBV6-4 with TRBJ1-3; D unclear. The sequenced sample was peripheral blood, obtained in the first trimester of pregnancy. The source of this sequence is a female donor in good health, enrolled as a control in a pregnancy study. This chain's CDR3 is CASSEELGNTIYF. CDR3 sequence (DNA): TGTGCCAGCAGTGAAGAGTTGGGAAACACCATATATTTT.